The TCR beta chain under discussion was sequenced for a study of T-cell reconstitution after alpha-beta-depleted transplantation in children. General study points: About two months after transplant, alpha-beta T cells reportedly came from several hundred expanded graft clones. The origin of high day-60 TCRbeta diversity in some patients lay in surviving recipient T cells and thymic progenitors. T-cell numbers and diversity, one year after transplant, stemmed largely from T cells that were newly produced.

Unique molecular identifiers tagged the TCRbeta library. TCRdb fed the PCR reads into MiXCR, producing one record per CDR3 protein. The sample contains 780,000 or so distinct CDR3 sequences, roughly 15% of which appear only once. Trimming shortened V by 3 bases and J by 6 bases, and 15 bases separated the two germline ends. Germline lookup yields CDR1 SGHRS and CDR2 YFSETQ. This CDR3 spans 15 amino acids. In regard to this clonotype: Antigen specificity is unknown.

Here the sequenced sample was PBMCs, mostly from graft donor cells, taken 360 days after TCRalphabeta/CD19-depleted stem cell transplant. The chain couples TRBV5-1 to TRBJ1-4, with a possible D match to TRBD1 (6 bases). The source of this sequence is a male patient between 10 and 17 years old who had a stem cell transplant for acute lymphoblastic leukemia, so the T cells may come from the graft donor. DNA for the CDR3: TGCGCCAGCAGCTCCATGACAGGCTTTGATGAAAAACTGTTTTTT. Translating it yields CASSSMTGFDEKLFF.